This T cell receptor (beta chain) was retrieved from a study of cytomegalovirus exposure and HLA in healthy donors. General observations from the study: Previous analysis showed most TCR beta V segments were productive about 87% or about 30% of the time.

Germline trimming cut 4 bases from V and 7 bases from J; bases unmatched to any gene: 7. From germline, CDR1 is LGHNA and CDR2 YNFKEQ. The CDR3 length is 15 residues. The study ran its PCR with 60 Vbeta and 13 Jbeta primers. Clones were read by immunoSEQ multiplex PCR, and TCRdb kept only the in-frame ones, dropping some. The sample comprises roughly 100,000 clones, 60% to 80% of which are singletons, and approximately 3% rests with the top ten. Note on this clone: Its antigen is undetermined.

The genes are TRBV4-2 and TRBJ1-6, with 7 bases that match TRBD1. The sample was PBMCs. The source is a man aged 30-40 years in good health and CMV-seronegative. Here the CDR3 reads CASSRHGTENSPLHF. The DNA for the CDR3 is TGTGCCAGCAGCCGACATGGGACAGAGAATTCACCCCTCCACTTT.